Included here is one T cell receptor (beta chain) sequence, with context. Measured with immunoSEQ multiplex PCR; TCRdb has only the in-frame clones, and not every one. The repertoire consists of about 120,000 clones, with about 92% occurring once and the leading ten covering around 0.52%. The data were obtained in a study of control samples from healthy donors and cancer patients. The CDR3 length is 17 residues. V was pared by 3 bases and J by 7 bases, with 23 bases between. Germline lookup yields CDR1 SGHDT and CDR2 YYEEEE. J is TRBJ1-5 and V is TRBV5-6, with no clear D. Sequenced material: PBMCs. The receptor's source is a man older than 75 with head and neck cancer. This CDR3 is CASSWEGGGMSGQPQHF. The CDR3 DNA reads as TGTGCCAGCAGCTGGGAGGGAGGAGGCATGTCTGGCCAGCCCCAGCATTTT.